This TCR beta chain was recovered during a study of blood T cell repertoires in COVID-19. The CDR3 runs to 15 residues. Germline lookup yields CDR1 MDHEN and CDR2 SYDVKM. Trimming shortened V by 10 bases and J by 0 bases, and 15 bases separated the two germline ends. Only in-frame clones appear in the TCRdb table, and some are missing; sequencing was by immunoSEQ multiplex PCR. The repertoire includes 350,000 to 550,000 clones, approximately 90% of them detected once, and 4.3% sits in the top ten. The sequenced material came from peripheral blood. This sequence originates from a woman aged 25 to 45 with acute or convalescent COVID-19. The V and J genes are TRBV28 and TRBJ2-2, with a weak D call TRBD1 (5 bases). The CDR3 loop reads CATQSQGANTGELFF. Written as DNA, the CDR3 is TGTGCCACCCAAAGTCAGGGCGCGAACACCGGGGAGCTGTTTTTT.